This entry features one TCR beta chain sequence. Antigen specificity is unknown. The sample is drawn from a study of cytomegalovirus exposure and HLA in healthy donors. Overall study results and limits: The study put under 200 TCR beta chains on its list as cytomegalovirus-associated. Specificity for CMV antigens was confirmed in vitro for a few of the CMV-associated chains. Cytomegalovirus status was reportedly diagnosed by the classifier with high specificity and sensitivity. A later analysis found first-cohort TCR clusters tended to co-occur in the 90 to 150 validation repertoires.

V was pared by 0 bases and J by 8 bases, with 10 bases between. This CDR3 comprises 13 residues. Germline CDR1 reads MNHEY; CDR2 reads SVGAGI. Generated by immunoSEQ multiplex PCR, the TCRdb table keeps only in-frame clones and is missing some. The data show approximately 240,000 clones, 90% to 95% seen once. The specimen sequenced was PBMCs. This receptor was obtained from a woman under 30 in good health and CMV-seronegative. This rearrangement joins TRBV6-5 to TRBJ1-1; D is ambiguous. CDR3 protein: CASSYSSSVEAFF. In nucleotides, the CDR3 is TGTGCCAGCAGTTACTCGAGTAGTGTGGAAGCTTTCTTT.